This entry concerns a single T cell receptor beta chain. The antigen is undetermined. Combining iRepertoire HTBI primers with Arm-PCR of CDR3 regions, the authors built TCR beta libraries. Using its own MiXCR run on the multiplex PCR reads, TCRdb lists one record per CDR3 protein. This sample has 400,000 to 450,000 distinct CDR3 sequences; around 20% occur once, and the top ten carry over 25%. The CDR3 is 14 amino acids. V trimming: 6 bases; J trimming: 7 bases; junction bases outside the gene matches: 8. Germline lookup yields CDR1 MGHDK and CDR2 SYGVNS. Time point of the sample: persistent/refractory GD, antithyroid drugs over 5 years with positive TRAb. Extracted RNA from PBMCs served as the source of the TCR library. This entry comes from a study of regulatory T cells in long-lasting Graves disease. General observations from the study: The number of shared public clonotypes was higher in persistent patients (around 2,700) than new patients (roughly 970).

The sequence was obtained from a female donor with Graves disease. The gene calls are TRBV25-1 and TRBJ2-7; the match to TRBD2 covers 11 bases. This specimen was peripheral blood mononuclear cells (PBMCs), taken when the disease was refractory, from a patient treated with antithyroid drugs. CDR3 DNA: TGTGCCAGCAGGGTAGCGGGAGGGCCGGGTGAGCAGTACTTC. It translates to CASRVAGGPGEQYF.